Below, one T cell receptor beta chain is given with its context. Its antigen is currently unknown. This beta chain is an off-target read within a library intended for alpha chains, so its frequency means little. The CDR3 runs to 15 residues. V was clipped by 1 base and J by 5 bases, with 12 bases between them. Germline values: CDR1 MGHRA, CDR2 YSYEKL. The data stem from a study of spatial heterogeneity in lung cancer. Study-level findings and limits: Intratumoral expanded alpha and beta TCR counts were found to track tumor mutation counts.

Sample time point: sample taken at primary tumor resection. In each case, whole RNA from tumor, nontumor lung or frozen PBMC was sequenced unsorted. A single record per CDR3 protein comes from TCRdb applying MiXCR to the 5' RACE reads. The sample lists roughly 18,000 distinct CDR3 sequences; roughly a tenth were seen once. The source was lung tumor tissue, collected at surgery. This receptor was obtained from a female donor with early-stage non-small cell lung cancer. The V gene is TRBV4-1, the J gene TRBJ2-1; maybe TRBD2 (6 bases). The CDR3 sequence is CASSQGRRADNEQFF. DNA for the CDR3: TGCGCCAGCAGCCAAGGAAGGAGGGCTGACAATGAGCAGTTCTTC.